Listed below are T cell receptor beta chains from one sample, sequenced in a study of cytomegalovirus exposure and HLA in healthy donors. TCRdb's copy holds only in-frame clones and misses some; the assay was immunoSEQ multiplex PCR. The sample shows 100,000 to 150,000 clones, more than 9% of them seen only once. The material sequenced was PBMCs. All receptors come from a woman aged 18-29 years in good health and CMV-seropositive. The CDR3 runs from the conserved cysteine through the conserved F or W. The D gene is left open where the match is weak. Rows may omit the clone size; those that give it use once, few, many or a size class.

j_gene	v_gene	abundance	d_gene	CDR3aa	CDR3nt
TRBJ1-5	TRBV27	NA	NA	CASSRLRGFNQPQHF	TGTGCCAGCAGTCGCCTCCGGGGTTTCAATCAGCCCCAGCATTTT
TRBJ2-7	TRBV10-3	NA	TRBD2	CAIRHSGDAYEQYF	TGTGCCATCAGGCATAGCGGGGACGCCTACGAGCAGTACTTC
TRBJ2-7	TRBV11-2	NA	TRBD1	CASSSKGDRTYEQYF	TGTGCCAGCAGCTCTAAGGGGGACAGAACCTACGAGCAGTACTTC
TRBJ1-5	TRBV28	NA	TRBD1	CASSSRGPNQPQHF	TGTGCCAGCAGTTCCAGGGGGCCCAACCAGCCCCAGCATTTT
TRBJ2-5	TRBV28	few	TRBD2	CASTSPMGGTETQYF	TGTGCCAGCACTTCCCCAATGGGGGGGACGGAGACCCAGTACTTC
TRBJ1-4	TRBV6-1	few	NA	CASRRDEKLFF	TGTGCCAGCAGGCGAGATGAAAAACTGTTTTTT
TRBJ1-4	TRBV30	few	NA	CAWSRGSSGEKLFF	TGTGCCTGGAGTCGGGGTTCGTCCGGTGAAAAACTGTTTTTT
TRBJ1-1	TRBV6-1	few	NA	CASVRVQGGFSEAFF	TGTGCCAGCGTGAGGGTACAGGGAGGGTTCTCTGAAGCTTTCTTT
TRBJ2-6	TRBV10-3	NA	TRBD1	CASTGGTFVEANVLTF	TGTGCCAGCACAGGGGGGACTTTCGTAGAGGCCAACGTCCTGACTTTC
TRBJ2-5	TRBV5-1	few	TRBD2	CASSLGRPQVSGLRYQETQYF	TGCGCCAGCAGCTTGGGACGTCCCCAGGTTAGCGGGTTGAGGTACCAAGAGACCCAGTACTTC
TRBJ2-7	TRBV28	NA	TRBD1	CASSLGTGFGEQYF	TGTGCCAGCAGTTTAGGGACAGGGTTCGGCGAGCAGTACTTC
TRBJ1-2	TRBV2	NA	NA	CASSVDSLYGYTF	TGTGCCAGCAGTGTTGATTCACTCTATGGCTACACCTTC
TRBJ2-5	TRBV7-7	few	NA	CASTEQGWGTQYF	TGTGCTAGCACTGAACAGGGATGGGGGACCCAGTACTTC
TRBJ1-3	TRBV6-1	few	TRBD1	CASSGDSGNTIYF	TGTGCCAGCAGTGGGGACAGCGGAAACACCATATATTTT
TRBJ2-1	TRBV27	NA	TRBD2	CASYPTTSGRALVRGEQFF	TGTGCCAGCTACCCGACGACTAGCGGGAGGGCTTTAGTTAGGGGTGAGCAGTTCTTC
TRBJ2-7	TRBV1	NA	NA	CTSSRGVTSGVYEQYF	TGCACCAGCAGCCGCGGCGTGACTAGCGGGGTTTACGAGCAGTACTTC
TRBJ2-4	TRBV5-6	NA	NA	CASSLFTGSSELQYF	TGTGCCAGCAGCTTATTTACCGGGTCCTCTGAACTTCAGTACTTC
TRBJ1-1	TRBV6-4	few	TRBD1	CASRENARGFEAFF	TGTGCCAGCAGAGAAAACGCCAGGGGGTTTGAGGCTTTCTTT
TRBJ2-5	TRBV2	few	NA	CASSEPYGGPSETQYF	TGTGCCAGCAGTGAGCCGTACGGAGGGCCATCCGAGACCCAGTACTTC
TRBJ1-4	TRBV6-1	NA	NA	CASRREGYLFF	TGTGCCAGCAGGAGGGAGGGTTATTTATTTTTT
TRBJ2-1	TRBV15	NA	NA	CATSRVAHREDEQFF	TGTGCCACCAGCAGAGTAGCCCACCGTGAGGATGAGCAGTTCTTC
TRBJ2-1	TRBV5-1	NA	NA	CASSPLASADEQFF	TGCGCCAGCAGCCCCCTTGCTAGTGCGGATGAGCAGTTCTTC
TRBJ2-7	TRBV2	few	NA	CASSVSFRSYEQYF	TGTGCCAGCAGTGTCTCTTTTCGGAGCTACGAGCAGTACTTC
TRBJ2-7	TRBV29-1	NA	TRBD2	CSVGGLAGDEQYF	TGCAGCGTTGGGGGACTAGCGGGAGACGAGCAGTACTTC
TRBJ2-3	TRBV2	NA	NA	CASRRGQWGRDTQYF	TGTGCCAGCAGACGAGGACAGTGGGGGAGAGATACGCAGTATTTT
TRBJ2-2	TRBV27	NA	NA	CASRRGGELFF	TGTGCCAGCAGGCGGGGAGGGGAGCTGTTTTTT
TRBJ1-2	TRBV6-1	NA	NA	CASSEPGLTKNGDGYTF	TGTGCCAGCAGTGAACCCGGACTAACTAAGAACGGCGATGGCTACACCTTC
TRBJ2-1	TRBV5-1	NA	TRBD2	CASSSGVSGIYNEQFF	TGCGCCAGCAGCTCGGGTGTTAGCGGGATCTACAATGAGCAGTTCTTC